These 9 T cell receptor beta chains came from one sample sequenced in a study of blood T cell repertoires in COVID-19. Only in-frame clones appear in the TCRdb table, and some are missing; sequencing was by immunoSEQ multiplex PCR. This table has around 54,000 clones, about 90% appearing once. The source material was peripheral blood. These receptors originate from a human donor in a cohort sampled during active COVID-19.

This sequence joins TRBV10-2 and TRBJ1-2; 8 bases are a match to TRBD1. The CDR3 runs to 16 residues. Germline trimming cut 0 bases from V and 4 bases from J; bases unmatched to any gene: 7. Germline V CDR1 and CDR2: WSHSY, SAAADI. The CDR3 reads CASSESTGAVTYGYTF. In DNA form, the CDR3 reads TGCGCCAGCAGTGAGTCGACAGGGGCGGTTACCTATGGCTACACCTTC.

The gene calls are TRBV6-1 and TRBJ2-7, with TRBD2 matching over 12 bases. V shed 4 bases, J shed 4 bases, and the junction held 11 bases outside the gene matches. CDR3 length: 17 residues. In germline, CDR1 is MNHNS, CDR2 SASEGT. CDR3 sequence reads: CASSAELRTSGGYEQYF. For the CDR3, the DNA is TGTGCCAGCAGTGCCGAATTAAGAACTAGCGGGGGGTACGAGCAGTACTTC.

CDR3: CASGQLNTGELFF. CDR3 nucleotides: TGTGCCAGCGGACAATTGAACACCGGGGAGCTGTTTTTT. The chain links TRBV11-2 to TRBJ2-2; maybe TRBD1 (5 bases). V was pared by 8 bases and J by 1 base, with 8 bases between. The CDR3 runs 13 residues. Germline V CDR1 and CDR2: SGHAT, FQNNGV.

The rearrangement uses TRBV14 and TRBJ2-1; 10 bases are shared with TRBD1. Germline V gene sequence: CDR1 SGHDN, CDR2 FVKESK. The trim removed 3 bases at V and 2 bases at J, leaving 13 bases unmatched. There are 19 residues in the CDR3. The CDR3 spells CASSHPGQGKGAPYNEQFF. The CDR3 DNA follows: TGTGCCAGCAGCCACCCGGGACAGGGGAAGGGGGCACCCTACAATGAGCAGTTCTTC.

This chain uses TRBV15 with TRBJ2-3, with 9 bases identical to TRBD1. The V segment lost 0 bases and the J segment 7 bases; nucleotides outside the gene matches: 5. The CDR3 totals 15 residues. Germline V gene lookup returns CDR1 LNHNV and CDR2 YYDKDF (reference sequence). CDR3 sequence reads: CATSRDPGQGNTQYF. CDR3 in DNA: TGTGCCACCAGCAGAGACCCGGGACAGGGAAATACGCAGTATTTT.

The genes are TRBV25-1 and TRBJ2-1, with 10 bases that match TRBD2. Germline lookup yields CDR1 MGHDK and CDR2 SYGVNS. Germline trimming cut 4 bases from V and 7 bases from J; bases unmatched to any gene: 10. The CDR3 runs 16 residues. The CDR3 loop is CASSGEPSGSKNEQFF. The DNA for the CDR3 is TGTGCCAGCAGTGGAGAGCCTAGCGGGAGTAAGAATGAGCAGTTCTTC.

The rearrangement uses TRBV6-5 and TRBJ2-3; 9 nucleotides agree with TRBD1. The CDR3 spans 15 residues. Germline V gene lookup returns CDR1 MNHEY and CDR2 SVGAGI. V shed 5 bases, J shed 3 bases, and the junction held 6 bases outside the gene matches. Here the CDR3 reads CASSHRGQSTDTQYF. CDR3 DNA sequence: TGTGCCAGCAGTCACAGGGGGCAATCGACAGATACGCAGTATTTT.

V and J are TRBV19 and TRBJ2-2, with 13 bases lining up with TRBD2. Losses at the gene ends were 7 bases for V and 5 bases for J; bases not matched to a gene: 4. The CDR3 totals 15 residues. The V gene's germline CDR1 is LNHDA and CDR2 SQIVND (reference sequence). CDR3 residues: CASTVLAGGTGELFF. CDR3 DNA sequence: TGTGCCAGTACCGTACTAGCGGGAGGGACCGGGGAGCTGTTTTTT.

The chain carries TRBV5-4 and TRBJ2-7, with 8 bases identical to TRBD2. Per the germline V gene, CDR1 is SGHNT and CDR2 is YYREEE (reference sequence). The CDR3 length is 15 residues. V lost 4 bases and J lost 7; bases outside the gene matches: 13. DNA for the CDR3: TGTGCCAGCAGCGCCTCGGGAGGGCCGTCGGAAGAGCAGTACTTC. This gives the protein CASSASGGPSEEQYF. Full variable domain (remainder filled in from reference TRBV5-4 and TRBJ2-7): ETGVTQSPTHLIKTRGQQVTLRCSSQSGHNTVSWYQQALGQGPQFIFQYYREEENGRGNFPPRFSGLQFPNYSSELNVNALELDDSALYLCASSASGGPSEEQYFGPGTRLTVT.